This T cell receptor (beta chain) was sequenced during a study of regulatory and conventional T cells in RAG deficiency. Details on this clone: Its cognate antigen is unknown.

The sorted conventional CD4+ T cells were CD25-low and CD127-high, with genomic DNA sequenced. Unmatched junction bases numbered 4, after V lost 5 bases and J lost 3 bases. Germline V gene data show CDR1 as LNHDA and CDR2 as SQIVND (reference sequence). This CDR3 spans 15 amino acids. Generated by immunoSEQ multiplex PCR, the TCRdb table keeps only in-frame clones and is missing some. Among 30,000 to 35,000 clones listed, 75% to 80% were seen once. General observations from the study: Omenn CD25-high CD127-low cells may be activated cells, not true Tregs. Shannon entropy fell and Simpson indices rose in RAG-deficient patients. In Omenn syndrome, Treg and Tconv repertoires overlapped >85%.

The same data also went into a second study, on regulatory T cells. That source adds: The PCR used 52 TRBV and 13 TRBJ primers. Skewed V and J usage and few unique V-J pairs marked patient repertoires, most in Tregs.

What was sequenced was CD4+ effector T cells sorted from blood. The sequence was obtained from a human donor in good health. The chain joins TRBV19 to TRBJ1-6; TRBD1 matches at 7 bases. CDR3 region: CASSPPGGYNSPLHF. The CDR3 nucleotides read TGTGCCAGTAGTCCCCCAGGGGGCTATAATTCACCCCTCCACTTT.